This T cell receptor beta chain was captured by sequencing in a study of monozygotic twins with inflammatory bowel disease. Germline CDR1 and CDR2: SGHRS and YFSETQ. This CDR3 spans 20 amino acids. TCRdb derives one entry per CDR3 protein from the 5' RACE reads, leaving out DNA. This table holds some 300,000 distinct CDR3 sequences. The chain links TRBV5-1 to TRBJ2-3; TCRdb's D call of TRBD1 is untestable without DNA. The sequencing input was blood. This receptor was taken from a human donor with ulcerative colitis or Crohn's disease, or a healthy co-twin of an affected twin (not recorded which). The CDR3 reads CASSLLGPFGKPTSTDTQYF.